A single sample gave rise to the 13 T cell receptor beta chains below, sequenced in a study of beta chain features in type 1 diabetes. The isolated RNA, all of it, was reverse transcribed, so expressed TCRB transcripts were what got sequenced. The protocol was immunoSEQ multiplex PCR, while the TCRdb copy is restricted to in-frame clones and leaves out a portion. The data show about 320,000 clones, around 15% seen once. Sequenced sample: central memory CD4+ T cells from blood. Receptor source: a young man in good health.

This clone was recorded at least ten times. The chain employs TRBV18 and TRBJ2-5; D remains unclear. V gave up 3 bases and J gave up 3 bases, with 14 bases separating them. Germline CDR1 and CDR2: KGHSH and LQKENI. The CDR3 totals 15 residues. The CDR3 is CASSPAIGLEETQYF. The CDR3 nucleotides read TGTGCCAGCTCACCGGCAATTGGGTTGGAAGAGACCCAGTACTTC.

The chain links TRBV11-2 to TRBJ2-1, with D hard to call. The CDR3 spans 15 residues. V was clipped by 1 base and J by 0 bases, with 7 bases between them. Germline V gene data show CDR1 as SGHAT and CDR2 as FQNNGV. The CDR3 sequence is CASSLGGGSYNEQFF. In DNA form, the CDR3 reads TGTGCCAGCAGCTTAGGCGGTGGCTCCTACAATGAGCAGTTCTTC.

The chain has TRBV5-4 and TRBJ2-6; 8 bases map to TRBD1. Germline trimming cut 4 bases from V and 1 base from J; bases unmatched to any gene: 10. This CDR3 comprises 18 residues. CDR1 is SGHNT and CDR2 is YYREEE in the germline V gene (reference sequence). DNA of the CDR3: TGTGCCAGCAGCCCACCCGGGACAGGCCCTTCTGGGGCCAACGTCCTGACTTTC. It specifies CASSPPGTGPSGANVLTF.

This clone was recorded at least ten times. The CDR3 loop is CASSLMGSTNEKLFF. In DNA, the CDR3 is TGTGCCAGCAGTTTAATGGGATCAACTAATGAAAAACTGTTTTTT. This rearrangement joins TRBV28 to TRBJ1-4; D gene ambiguous. Trimming pared 2 bases from V and 0 bases from J, leaving 7 bases between. The CDR3 spans 15 residues. The V gene's germline CDR1 is MDHEN and CDR2 SYDVKM.

This clone came up a few times. The chain couples TRBV5-1 to TRBJ1-5, with D uncertain. The CDR3 length is 15 residues. V dropped 0 bases and J dropped 1 base, with 8 bases sitting between them. In germline, CDR1 is SGHRS, CDR2 YFSETQ. The DNA for the CDR3 is TGCGCCAGCAGCTTGGGCCCGACAAGCAATCAGCCCCAGCATTTT. Amino acid sequence: CASSLGPTSNQPQHF.

The V gene is TRBV5-4, the J gene TRBJ2-4, with D perhaps TRBD2 (5 bases). Trimming shortened V by 3 bases and J by 7 bases, and 8 bases separated the two germline ends. The germline V gene encodes CDR1 SGHNT and CDR2 YYREEE (reference sequence). This CDR3 region has 12 residues. The CDR3 DNA reads TGTGCCAGCAGCTGGGAGCAGAACATTCAGTACTTC. Protein: CASSWEQNIQYF.

In its sample, this clone was seen a few times. The chain combines TRBV7-2 with TRBJ1-2, with unresolved D. From germline, CDR1 is SGHTA and CDR2 FQGNSA. The CDR3 spans 13 residues. The ends were cut back, 1 base at V and 8 bases at J, with 11 bases in the middle. Written as DNA, the CDR3 is TGTGCCAGCAGCTTAGTTGCGGGCGGAGGCTACACCTTC. Protein: CASSLVAGGGYTF.

The V and J genes are TRBV5-6 and TRBJ2-7; TRBD1 is a possible D gene (6 bases). The CDR3 sequence is 14 residues long. CDR1 SGHDT and CDR2 YYEEEE come from the germline V gene. The germline V and J ends were trimmed by 5 bases and 5 bases, with 17 bases remaining between them. The CDR3 DNA is TGTGCCAGCAGGTGGTCTACAGGGTTCCACGAGCAGTACTTC. Protein product: CASRWSTGFHEQYF.

This clone was seen only a few times. Here the CDR3 DNA reads TGCGCCAGCAGCCAAGAGGGACAGGGGGGAAGACGGGAGCAGTTCTTC. This encodes CASSQEGQGGRREQFF. V is TRBV4-1 and J is TRBJ2-1; TRBD1 agrees at 11 bases. Germline V lookup: CDR1 MGHRA, CDR2 YSYEKL. With 0 bases clipped from V and 10 bases from J, the junction kept 8 bases outside the gene matches. The CDR3 covers 16 residues.

The chain recombines TRBV6-5 with TRBJ2-6, with unresolved D. CDR1 MNHEY and CDR2 SVGAGI come from the germline V gene. The germline V and J ends were trimmed by 0 bases and 2 bases, with 8 bases remaining between them. The CDR3 loop spans 16 amino acids. The CDR3 loop is CASSYSKGAGANVLTF. CDR3 bases: TGTGCCAGCAGTTACTCGAAGGGCGCTGGGGCCAACGTCCTGACTTTC.

V and J are TRBV21-1 and TRBJ1-1; TRBD1 is the table's D call, not checked against the DNA. TRBV21-1 is classified as a pseudogene. This CDR3 is 16 amino acids long. DNA of the CDR3: TGTGCCAGCAGCATAACCGGGACAGGGACGAACACTGAAGCTTTCTTT. This gives the protein CASSITGTGTNTEAFF.

The chain has TRBV21-1 and TRBJ1-2. TRBV21-1 is deemed a pseudogene. There are 16 residues in the CDR3. DNA of the CDR3: TGTGCCAGCAGCCCCCCGATGAAGCCGGGGTGGTATGGCTACACCTTC. Residues: CASSPPMKPGWYGYTF.

This chain connects TRBV18 to TRBJ1-1; 7 nucleotides agree with TRBD1. Per germline, CDR1 KGHSH and CDR2 LQKENI. J gave up 4 bases and V 3 bases, and 17 bases lay outside the gene matches. The CDR3 contains 18 residues. The CDR3 DNA sequence: TGTGCCAGCTCACCGACAAGACAGGGAAGTCGCGTGGGCACTGAAGCTTTCTTT. Residues: CASSPTRQGSRVGTEAFF.